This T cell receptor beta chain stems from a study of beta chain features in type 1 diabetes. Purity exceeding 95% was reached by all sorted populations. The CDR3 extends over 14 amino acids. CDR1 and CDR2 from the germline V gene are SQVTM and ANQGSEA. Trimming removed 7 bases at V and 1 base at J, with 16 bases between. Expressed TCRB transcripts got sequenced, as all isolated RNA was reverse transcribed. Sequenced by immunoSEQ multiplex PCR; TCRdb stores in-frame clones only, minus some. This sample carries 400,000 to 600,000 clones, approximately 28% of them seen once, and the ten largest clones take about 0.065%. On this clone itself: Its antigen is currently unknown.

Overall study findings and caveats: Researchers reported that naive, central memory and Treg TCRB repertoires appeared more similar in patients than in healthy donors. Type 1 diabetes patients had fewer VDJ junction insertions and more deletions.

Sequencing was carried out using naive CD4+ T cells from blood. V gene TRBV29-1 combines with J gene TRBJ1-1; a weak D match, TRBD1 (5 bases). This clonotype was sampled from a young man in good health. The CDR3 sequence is CSARGASKNTEAFF. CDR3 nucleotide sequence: TGCAGCGCCCGAGGGGCCTCGAAGAACACTGAAGCTTTCTTT.